The 6 T cell receptor beta chains below were found in one sample sequenced in a study of PD-1 and CTLA-4 blockade in melanoma. TCRdb's table, derived via immunoSEQ multiplex PCR, lists solely in-frame clones and lacks some. The sample has roughly 30,000 clones, roughly 90% seen once. The sample consisted of CD8+ T cells from peripheral blood, taken from a patient given anti-PD-1 treatment. The receptors derive from a human donor with melanoma.

The chain recombines TRBV28 with TRBJ2-6; 9 bases align to TRBD1. The junction had 13 bases not matched to a gene; V was cut back by 6 bases and J by 4 bases. Germline values: CDR1 MDHEN, CDR2 SYDVKM. CDR3 length: 18 amino acids. CDR3 amino acids: CASRLRTGVVLGANVLTF. CDR3 bases: TGTGCCAGCAGGCTCAGGACAGGGGTTGTGTTAGGGGCCAACGTCCTGACTTTC.

This clone was seen a single time. The V and J genes are TRBV11-2 and TRBJ2-7; 7 nucleotides align to TRBD1. Germline trimming cut 2 bases from V and 3 bases from J; bases unmatched to any gene: 7. Looked up from germline, CDR1 is SGHAT and CDR2 is FQNNGV. This CDR3 has 15 amino acids. The CDR3 nucleotides read TGTGCCAGCAGCTTATTACAGGGGACGGTCTACGAGCAGTACTTC. Its translation is CASSLLQGTVYEQYF.

This clone is medium-sized in the sample. The chain couples TRBV2 to TRBJ1-4; 7 nucleotides line up with TRBD1. The CDR3 is 14 amino acids. J gave up 7 bases and V 3 bases, and 5 bases lay outside the gene matches. Germline lookup yields CDR1 SNHLY and CDR2 FYNNEI. CDR3 coding DNA: TGTGCCAGCAGTGATGGACAGGTGACTGAAAAACTGTTTTTT. This gives the protein CASSDGQVTEKLFF. The entire variable domain, with the rest obtained from reference TRBV2 and TRBJ1-4, is as follows: EPEVTQTPSHQVTQMGQEVILRCVPISNHLYFYWYRQILGQKVEFLVSFYNNEISEKSEIFDDQFSVERPDGSNFTLKIRSTKLEDSAMYFCASSDGQVTEKLFFGSGTQLSVL.

The gene calls are TRBV2 and TRBJ2-1, with a possible D match to TRBD2 (5 bases). Per germline, CDR1 SNHLY and CDR2 FYNNEI. The ends were cut back, 2 bases at V and 2 bases at J, with 13 bases in the middle. The CDR3 sequence is 16 residues long. The CDR3 nucleotides are TGTGCCAGCAGTGAACTTGTGGAGGAGCCCTACAATGAGCAGTTCTTC. It is translated as CASSELVEEPYNEQFF.

The V call is TRBV28, the J call TRBJ1-5; D possibly corresponds to TRBD1 (5 bases). Germline CDR1 reads MDHEN; CDR2 reads SYDVKM. The CDR3 has 15 residues. V was pared by 1 base and J by 5 bases, with 12 bases between. The CDR3, as DNA: TGTGCCAGCAGTTTATTTTTGGGGGGAGATCAGCCCCAGCATTTT. Translated: CASSLFLGGDQPQHF.

This clone was seen a few times. The J gene is TRBJ2-7, the V gene TRBV4-1; possible D gene TRBD1, 6 bases. CDR1 is MGHRA and CDR2 is YSYEKL in the germline V gene. The CDR3 contains 13 residues. Trimming pared 8 bases from V and 6 bases from J, leaving 17 bases between. This CDR3 is CASSSAGASEQYF. CDR3 coding DNA: TGCGCCAGCTCCTCTGCAGGGGCCTCCGAGCAGTACTTC.